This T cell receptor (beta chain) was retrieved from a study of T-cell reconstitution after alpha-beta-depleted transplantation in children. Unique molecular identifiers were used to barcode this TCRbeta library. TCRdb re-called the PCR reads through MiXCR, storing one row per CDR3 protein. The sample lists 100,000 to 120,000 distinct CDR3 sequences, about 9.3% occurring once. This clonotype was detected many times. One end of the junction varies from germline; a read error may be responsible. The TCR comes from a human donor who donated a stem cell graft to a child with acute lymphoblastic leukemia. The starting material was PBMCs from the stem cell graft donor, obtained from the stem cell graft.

This chain's CDR3 is CASSQGQGAYEQYF. The CDR3 bases are TGTGCTAGCAGCCAGGGACAGGGGGCCTACGAGCAGTACTTC. This chain uses TRBV7-7 with TRBJ2-7; TRBD1 matches 11 bases. The germline V gene has CDR1 SSHAT and CDR2 FNYEAQ (reference sequence). The CDR3 loop spans 14 amino acids.